The sequence of this T cell receptor (beta chain) was determined in a study of regulatory T cells in long-lasting Graves disease. Sample time point: persistent/refractory GD, antithyroid drugs over 5 years with positive TRAb. PBMCs were the source of the RNA used for TCR sequencing. It was by American Thyroid Association guidelines that Graves' disease was diagnosed. Arm-PCR of CDR3 regions and iRepertoire HTBI primers were the basis on which TCR beta libraries were built. In the authors' methods: Detected in the samples were around 59 TRBV and more than 11 TRBJ segments. TCRdb re-called the multiplex PCR reads through MiXCR, storing one row per CDR3 protein. In this record, the V and J calls reflect TCRdb's handling and not the investigators' own analysis. Among roughly 300,000 distinct CDR3 sequences, 15% to 20% were seen once, and the ten largest hold roughly 29%. V dropped 6 bases and J dropped 2 bases, with 17 bases sitting between them. This CDR3 is built from 15 residues.

In this sample, this clonotype turned up many times. The TCR comes from a female donor with Graves disease. Specimen: peripheral blood mononuclear cells (PBMCs), collected when the disease was refractory, from a patient treated with antithyroid drugs. The rearrangement joins TRBV12-3 or TRBV12-4 to TRBJ2-7; D possibly corresponds to TRBD1 (6 bases). The CDR3, as DNA: TGTGCCAGCAGCCCAAGACAGGTCACCCCCTACGAGCAGTACTTC. As protein: CASSPRQVTPYEQYF.